This TCR beta chain was identified during a study of OX40 agonist ivuxolimab in advanced cancers. Study as a whole: Partial responses were recorded for three patients, including one with hepatocellular carcinoma and two with cutaneous melanoma.

Study-wide results and caveats: At 0.1 to 3.0 mg/kg and by week 6, CD4+ and CD8+ T cells in the blood had expanded clonally.

On this clone: As yet, its antigen is unknown.

TCRdb's copy holds only in-frame clones and misses some; the assay was immunoSEQ multiplex PCR. The sample includes more than 65,000 clones, about 91% of them seen just once. Trimming took off 3 bases at V and 1 base at J, with 6 bases between the two ends. This CDR3 has 13 amino acids. The germline gives CDR1 KGHSH, CDR2 LQKENI. The chain recombines TRBV18 with TRBJ1-1; no firm D call. The sample in question was CD4+ or CD8+ T cells sorted from blood, obtained in a trial of the OX40 agonist ivuxolimab. The sequence was obtained from an adult with an advanced solid tumor such as melanoma, head and neck, liver or kidney cancer. DNA of the CDR3: TGTGCCAGCTCACCTACACAGAACACTGAAGCTTTCTTT. Translated, it gives CASSPTQNTEAFF.